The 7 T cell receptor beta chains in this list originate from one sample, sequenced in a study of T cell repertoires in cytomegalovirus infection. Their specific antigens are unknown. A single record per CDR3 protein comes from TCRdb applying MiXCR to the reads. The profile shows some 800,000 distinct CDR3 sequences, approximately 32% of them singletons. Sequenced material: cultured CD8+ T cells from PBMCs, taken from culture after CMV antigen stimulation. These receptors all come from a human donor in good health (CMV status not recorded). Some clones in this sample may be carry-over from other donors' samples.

CDR3 in DNA: TGTGCCAGTAAGGGGACAGGGAAGTCCCCCGGGGAGCTGTTTTTT. Translating it yields CASKGTGKSPGELFF. This rearrangement joins TRBV27 to TRBJ2-2; 9 bases are shared with TRBD1. The CDR3 is 15 residues long. Germline CDR1 reads MNHEY; CDR2 reads SMNVEV (reference sequence). The V and J ends lost 9 bases and 6 bases, in that order; junction bases with no gene match: 11.

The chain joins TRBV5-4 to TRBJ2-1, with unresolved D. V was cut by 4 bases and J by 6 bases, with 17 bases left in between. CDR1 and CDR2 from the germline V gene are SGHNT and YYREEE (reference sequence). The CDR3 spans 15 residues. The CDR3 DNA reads TGTGCCAGCAGCCGTAGTGATTGGGTTCCCAATGAGCAGTTCTTC. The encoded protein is CASSRSDWVPNEQFF.

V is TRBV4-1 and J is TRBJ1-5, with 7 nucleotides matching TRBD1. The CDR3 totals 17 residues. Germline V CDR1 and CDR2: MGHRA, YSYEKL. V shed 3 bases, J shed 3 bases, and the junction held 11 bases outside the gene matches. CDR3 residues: CASSHAQGPRPNQPQHF. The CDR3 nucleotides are TGCGCCAGCAGCCACGCACAGGGGCCGCGGCCCAATCAGCCCCAGCATTTT.

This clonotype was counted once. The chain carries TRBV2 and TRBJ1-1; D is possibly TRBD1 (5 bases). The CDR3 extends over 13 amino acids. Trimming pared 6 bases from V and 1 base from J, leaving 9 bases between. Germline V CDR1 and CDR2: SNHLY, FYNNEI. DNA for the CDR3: TGTGCCAGCAGGGACACCCAGAACACTGAAGCTTTCTTT. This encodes CASRDTQNTEAFF.

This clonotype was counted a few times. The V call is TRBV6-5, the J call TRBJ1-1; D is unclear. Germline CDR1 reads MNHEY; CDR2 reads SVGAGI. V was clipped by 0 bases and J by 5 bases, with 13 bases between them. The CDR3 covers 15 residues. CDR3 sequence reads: CASSYSNSGGTEAFF. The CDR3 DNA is TGTGCCAGCAGTTACTCGAACTCGGGCGGTACTGAAGCTTTCTTT.

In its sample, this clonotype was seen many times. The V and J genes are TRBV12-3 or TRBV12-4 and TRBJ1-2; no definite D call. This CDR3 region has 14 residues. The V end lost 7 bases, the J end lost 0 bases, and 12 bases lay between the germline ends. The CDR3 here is CASTTQTANYGYTF. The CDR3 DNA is TGTGCCAGCACCACACAGACCGCTAACTATGGCTACACCTTC.

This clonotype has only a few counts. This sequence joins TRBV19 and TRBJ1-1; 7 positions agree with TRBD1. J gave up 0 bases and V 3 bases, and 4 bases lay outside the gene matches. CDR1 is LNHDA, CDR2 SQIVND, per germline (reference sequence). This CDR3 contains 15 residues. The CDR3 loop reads CASSMWDSMNTEAFF. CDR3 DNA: TGTGCCAGTAGTATGTGGGACAGTATGAACACTGAAGCTTTCTTT.